One sample yielded the 27 T cell receptor beta chains listed below, sequenced in a study of human T cells and chemical hapten exposure. TCRdb re-called the RACE reads with MiXCR, one entry per CDR3 protein. The sample comprises roughly 84,000 distinct CDR3 sequences, more than 9% of which are singletons, and approximately 4.7% rests with the top ten. Noted time point: patch test 2, 6 weeks after DPC sensitization. Sample treatment: therapeutic diphenylcyclopropenone sensitization with weekly scalp DPC. The sequences come from whole blood, collected in connection with sensitization to the hapten diphenylcyclopropenone (DPC). These receptors were obtained from a woman aged 50 to 60 with alopecia areata. Some clones in this sample may be carry-over from other donors' samples.

This clonotype was counted ten times or more. The rearrangement joins TRBV28 to TRBJ2-3; TRBD2 might be the D (6 bases). Per the germline V gene, CDR1 is MDHEN and CDR2 is SYDVKM. The CDR3 length is 14 residues. V was pared by 4 bases and J by 0 bases, with 8 bases between. CDR3 in DNA: TGTGCCAGCAGTTCCGGGACTAGCACAGATACGCAGTATTTT. Encoded protein: CASSSGTSTDTQYF.

This chain joins TRBV7-6 and TRBJ2-3; 8 bases match TRBD2. V lost 3 bases and J lost 0; bases outside the gene matches: 8. Germline CDR1 and CDR2: SGHVS and FNYEAQ. The CDR3 has 17 residues. In DNA form, the CDR3 reads TGTGCCAGCAGCTTGGCACCAGCGGGAGATAGCACAGATACGCAGTATTTT. This encodes CASSLAPAGDSTDTQYF.

This clonotype has more than one count but fewer than ten. The chain couples TRBV29-1 to TRBJ1-2; tentative D call: TRBD1 (5 bases). The CDR3 length is 11 residues. Germline CDR1 reads SQVTM; CDR2 reads ANQGSEA. CDR3 in amino acids: CRGGGVYGYTF. In DNA, the CDR3 is TGCAGGGGGGGAGGCGTCTATGGCTACACCTTC.

The chain uses TRBV29-1 and TRBJ2-1; 11 bases line up with TRBD1. Trimming took 3 bases from V and 4 from J; bases not matched to a gene: 2. Germline V gene lookup returns CDR1 SQVTM and CDR2 ANQGSEA. The CDR3 contains 14 residues. This CDR3 reads CSVDRDRGYNEQFF. CDR3 DNA: TGCAGCGTTGATAGGGACAGGGGGTACAATGAGCAGTTCTTC.

This clonotype was counted a few times. The J gene is TRBJ2-2, the V gene TRBV7-2; D not certain. The CDR3 sequence is 12 residues long. V was cut by 5 bases and J by 7 bases, with 8 bases left in between. Germline CDR1 SGHTA, CDR2 FQGNSA. The CDR3 DNA sequence: TGTGCCAGCAGCCCTTATGGCGGGGAGCTGTTTTTT. This encodes CASSPYGGELFF.

This clonotype was detected many times. The chain uses TRBV20-1 and TRBJ1-2, with a tentative D call TRBD1 (5 bases). V shed 6 bases and J shed 4 bases, with 15 bases lying between them. CDR1 and CDR2 (germline): DFQATT, SNEGSKA (reference sequence). The CDR3 spans 13 residues. In DNA, the CDR3 is TGCAGTGCCGGCGCGGGGCGAAGCTATGGCTACACCTTC. Translating it yields CSAGAGRSYGYTF.

The J gene is TRBJ2-7, the V gene TRBV19; a possible D gene is TRBD2 (6 bases). The CDR3 loop spans 15 amino acids. Deletions cut 3 bases from V and 4 bases from J, with 16 bases between. Germline CDR1 LNHDA, CDR2 SQIVND (reference sequence). The CDR3 coding sequence is TGTGCCAGTAGTATTCTCCCGGGAGCCAAGTACGAGCAGTACTTC. This translates into CASSILPGAKYEQYF.

There are a few counts of this clonotype. The V gene is TRBV4-1, the J gene TRBJ2-1, with 8 bases lining up with TRBD2. Germline CDR1 MGHRA, CDR2 YSYEKL. This CDR3 has 18 amino acids. V lost 1 base, J lost 3 bases, and 11 bases stayed unmatched. The CDR3 nucleotides read TGCGCCAGCAGCCAAGCGATCCGCCCGGGAGGGGTCTACAATGAGCAGTTCTTC. Encoded protein: CASSQAIRPGGVYNEQFF.

This clonotype has a count of ten or more. The CDR3 is CASSIALTSGRSSYNEQFF. CDR3 sequence (DNA): TGTGCCAGTAGTATCGCCCTTACTAGCGGGAGAAGTTCCTACAATGAGCAGTTCTTC. V and J are TRBV19 and TRBJ2-1; 11 nucleotides agree with TRBD2. The germline V gene encodes CDR1 LNHDA and CDR2 SQIVND (reference sequence). Trimming took 3 bases from V and 1 from J; bases not matched to a gene: 11. The CDR3 loop spans 19 amino acids.

This clonotype was seen repeatedly, ten times or more. The CDR3 nucleotides are TGTGCCACCGAAGCTAACTATGGCTACACCTTC. Its translation: CATEANYGYTF. The V gene is TRBV11-2, the J gene TRBJ1-2; D gene ambiguous. Germline V lookup: CDR1 SGHAT, CDR2 FQNNGV. V lost 10 bases, J lost 0 bases, and 6 bases lay in between. The CDR3 runs to 11 residues.

Comment on this clonotype: Just one base apart from a much larger clone, this may be a read error. The V call is TRBV5-1, the J call TRBJ1-1; D possibly corresponds to TRBD1 (5 bases). This CDR3 is built from 14 residues. Germline lookup yields CDR1 SGHRS and CDR2 YFSETQ. The CDR3 protein is CAGSFAGAAREAFF. Written as DNA, the CDR3 is TGCGCCGGCAGCTTCGCCGGGGCCGCACGGGAAGCTTTCTTT.

V and J are TRBV12-3 or TRBV12-4 and TRBJ1-5, with D unresolved. Trimming took 5 bases from V and 3 from J, leaving 11 bases between them. CDR3 length: 14 residues. DNA of the CDR3: TGTGCCAGCAGTACCGGGAGGTACAATCAGCCCCAGCATTTT. This gives the protein CASSTGRYNQPQHF.

This clonotype has just one count. The CDR3 sequence: CSVRRPGGYNEQFF. The CDR3 nucleotides read TGCAGTGTGCGACGACCGGGAGGTTACAATGAGCAGTTCTTC. The V call is TRBV20-1, the J call TRBJ2-1; TRBD2 matches 7 bases. The CDR3 is 14 residues long. Trimming at V came to 7 bases and at J to 4 bases, leaving 10 bases not matched to a gene. CDR1 and CDR2 (germline): DFQATT, SNEGSKA (reference sequence).

This clonotype has more than one count but fewer than ten. In this CDR3 the conserved last residue, phenylalanine or tryptophan, is missing, so a read error is likely. The limits of the CDR3 on the DNA are not certain, so only TCRdb's listed CDR3 is given. This rearrangement joins TRBV12-2 to TRBJ2-7. TRBV12-2 is recorded as a pseudogene. Including both end residues, the CDR3 is 9 amino acids long. CDR3 in amino acids: CASRFIGCD.

This rearrangement joins TRBV6-6 to TRBJ1-4; no clear D. The germline V gene encodes CDR1 MNHNY and CDR2 SVGAGI (reference sequence). The CDR3 sequence is 15 residues long. V was cut by 0 bases and J by 4 bases, with 9 bases left in between. This CDR3 is CASSYSIRDNEKLFF. DNA for the CDR3: TGTGCCAGCAGTTACTCGATACGGGATAATGAAAAACTGTTTTTT.

Remarks on this clonotype: A clone one base away is much larger, so this may be a read error. This sequence joins TRBV9 and TRBJ2-3; D is unclear. Germline V gives CDR1 SGDLS, CDR2 YYNGEE. Trimming cost V 4 bases and J 4 bases, with 10 bases left between them. The CDR3 totals 13 residues. CDR3 coding DNA: TGTGCCAGCAGCAAGCAGCACTCAGATACGCAGTATTTT. It yields the protein CASSKQHSDTQYF.

This clonotype has a count of ten or more. J is TRBJ2-5 and V is TRBV5-4; D is unresolved. The germline V gene has CDR1 SGHNT and CDR2 YYREEE (reference sequence). V was pared by 0 bases and J by 4 bases, with 7 bases between. This CDR3 region has 13 residues. CDR3 bases: TGTGCCAGCAGCTTGGTATCGCCAGAGACCCAGTACTTC. Residues: CASSLVSPETQYF.

This clonotype was seen only a few times. This rearrangement joins TRBV20-1 to TRBJ2-1, with 11 bases identical to TRBD2. Trimming cost V 0 bases and J 9 bases; bases outside gene matches: 7. CDR3 length equals 15 residues. The germline CDR1 and CDR2 sequences are DFQATT and SNEGSKA (reference sequence). In nucleotides, the CDR3 is TGCAGTGCTAGAGATCCGCTAGCGGGAGGATCTGAGCAGTTCTTC. Amino acid sequence: CSARDPLAGGSEQFF.

The sample holds a few counts of this clonotype. The chain employs TRBV18 and TRBJ1-1, with TRBD1 as a possible D gene (5 bases). V lost 6 bases, J lost 4 bases, and 12 bases lay in between. CDR1 KGHSH and CDR2 LQKENI come from the germline V gene. CDR3 length: 13 residues. CDR3 bases: TGTGCCAGCTCCCGGGGGGAGGCCACTGAAGCTTTCTTT. Its protein is CASSRGEATEAFF. The full variable domain, with the rest looked up from reference TRBV18 and TRBJ1-1, is NAGVMQNPRHLVRRRGQEARLRCSPMKGHSHVYWYRQLPEEGLKFMVYLQKENIIDESGMPKERFSAEFPKEGPSILRIQQVVRGDSAAYFCASSRGEATEAFFGQGTRLTVV.

This clonotype appeared a few times. The rearrangement joins TRBV20-1 to TRBJ1-2, with no clear D. The CDR3 loop spans 11 amino acids. The germline V gene encodes CDR1 DFQATT and CDR2 SNEGSKA (reference sequence). CDR3 region: CSGGGFYGYTF. CDR3 bases: TGCAGCGGCGGAGGATTCTATGGCTACACCTTC.

This clonotype was counted between two and nine times. The chain uses TRBV27 and TRBJ2-7; unclear D gene. Trimming cost V 3 bases and J 3 bases, with 12 bases left between them. The germline CDR1 and CDR2 sequences are MNHEY and SMNVEV (reference sequence). CDR3 length: 14 amino acids. The DNA of the CDR3 is TGTGCCAGCAGTTTTAAAAAACAGAGCTACGAGCAGTACTTC. Protein: CASSFKKQSYEQYF.

This clonotype was counted at least ten times. V gene TRBV18 combines with J gene TRBJ2-5; maybe TRBD2 (5 bases). Germline V gives CDR1 KGHSH, CDR2 LQKENI. Trimming shortened V by 1 base and J by 3 bases, and 6 bases separated the two germline ends. This CDR3 spans 13 amino acids. The CDR3, as DNA: TGTGCCAGCTCACCACTGAGGGAAGAGACCCAGTACTTC. Amino acid sequence: CASSPLREETQYF.

This clonotype was detected only a few times. The J gene is TRBJ1-4, the V gene TRBV29-1, with 8 bases aligning to TRBD1. Germline lookup yields CDR1 SQVTM and CDR2 ANQGSEA. The V gene end was trimmed by 3 bases and the J gene end by 8 bases; junction bases not matched to a gene: 5. The CDR3 is 13 amino acids. CDR3 region: CSVDGQGGEKLFF. CDR3 DNA sequence: TGCAGCGTTGACGGACAGGGTGGGGAAAAACTGTTTTTT.

This clonotype was counted at least ten times. This chain uses TRBV29-1 with TRBJ1-2; D unresolved. Germline V gene data show CDR1 as SQVTM and CDR2 as ANQGSEA. CDR3 length equals 13 residues. Trimming left V 7 bases short and J 2 bases short, with 14 bases between. The CDR3 DNA follows: TGCAGCGCGCAGGAGCTCTCGAACTATGGCTACACCTTC. Protein sequence: CSAQELSNYGYTF. The complete variable domain, with remaining parts taken from reference TRBV29-1 and TRBJ1-2, reads SAVISQKPSRDICQRGTSLTIQCQVDSQVTMMFWYRQQPGQSLTLIATANQGSEATYESGFVIDKFPISRPNLTFSTLTVSNMSPEDSSIYLCSAQELSNYGYTFGSGTRLTVV.

This clonotype was detected many times. The J gene is TRBJ2-3, the V gene TRBV11-2; D ambiguous. The CDR3 has 11 residues. V lost 3 bases to trimming and J lost 3 bases, with 1 base between them. Germline V gene sequence: CDR1 SGHAT, CDR2 FQNNGV. CDR3 sequence: CASSFTDTQYF. For the CDR3, the DNA is TGTGCCAGCAGCTTTACAGATACGCAGTATTTT.

This clonotype has at least ten counts. The chain is built from TRBV2 and TRBJ1-5, with D possibly TRBD1 on 6 matching bases. V was cut by 6 bases and J by 4 bases, with 10 bases left in between. Germline V CDR1 and CDR2: SNHLY, FYNNEI. This CDR3 region has 13 residues. The CDR3 loop reads CASRLDRNQPQHF. DNA for the CDR3: TGTGCCAGCAGACTCGACAGGAATCAGCCCCAGCATTTT. Drawing the rest from reference TRBV2 and TRBJ1-5, the complete variable domain is EPEVTQTPSHQVTQMGQEVILRCVPISNHLYFYWYRQILGQKVEFLVSFYNNEISEKSEIFDDQFSVERPDGSNFTLKIRSTKLEDSAMYFCASRLDRNQPQHFGDGTRLSIL.

This clonotype was counted at least ten times. J is TRBJ2-1 and V is TRBV18, with D perhaps matching TRBD1 (6 bases). The CDR3 spans 15 residues. Trimming removed 4 bases from V and 0 bases from J, with 10 bases in between. CDR1 KGHSH and CDR2 LQKENI come from the germline V gene. The CDR3 DNA reads TGTGCCAGCTCACGGACAGATTCCTCCTACAATGAGCAGTTCTTC. Amino acids: CASSRTDSSYNEQFF. Looking up the rest from reference TRBV18 and TRBJ2-1 gives the full variable domain: NAGVMQNPRHLVRRRGQEARLRCSPMKGHSHVYWYRQLPEEGLKFMVYLQKENIIDESGMPKERFSAEFPKEGPSILRIQQVVRGDSAAYFCASSRTDSSYNEQFFGPGTRLTVL.